Shown below are 21 T cell receptor beta chains from a single sample sequenced in a study of blood T cell repertoires in COVID-19. The data were produced by immunoSEQ multiplex PCR, yet TCRdb's version contains in-frame clones alone and is incomplete. The sample gives around 200,000 clones, less than 85% of which show up once; approximately 18% is in the top ten. The source material was PBMCs or T cells enriched from blood (not recorded which). The receptors were sampled from a man in his forties who had recovered from COVID-19.

The CDR3 sequence is CASSLTGVIGVRLTDTQYF. In nucleotides, the CDR3 is TGTGCCAGCAGCCTCACGGGGGTCATCGGGGTGAGACTCACAGATACGCAGTATTTT. This chain connects TRBV11-2 to TRBJ2-3, with D maybe TRBD2 (6 bases). Germline CDR1 and CDR2: SGHAT and FQNNGV. CDR3 size: 19 residues. V was shortened by 5 bases and J by 2 bases, with 26 bases between the two germline ends. Full variable domain (rest looked up from reference TRBV11-2 and TRBJ2-3): EAGVAQSPRYKIIEKRQSVAFWCNPISGHATLYWYQQILGQGPKLLIQFQNNGVVDDSQLPKDRFSAERLKGVDSTLKIQPAKLEDSAVYLCASSLTGVIGVRLTDTQYFGPGTRLTVL.

This chain uses TRBV5-1 with TRBJ2-1; 7 nucleotides align to TRBD1. The CDR3 spans 15 residues. The trim removed 0 bases at V and 2 bases at J, leaving 2 bases unmatched. The germline CDR1 and CDR2 sequences are SGHRS and YFSETQ. Here the CDR3 DNA reads TGCGCCAGCAGCTTGGGACAGGGACCCTACAATGAGCAGTTCTTC. It is translated as CASSLGQGPYNEQFF.

The J gene is TRBJ2-7, the V gene TRBV10-3, with D uncertain. The CDR3 extends over 12 amino acids. Trimming pared 8 bases from V and 4 bases from J, leaving 12 bases between. Germline CDR1 ENHRY, CDR2 SYGVKD. CDR3 DNA sequence: TGTGCCATCGGAACAGCAGGATACGAGCAGTACTTC. Amino acid sequence: CAIGTAGYEQYF.

In this sample, this clone turned up many times. The same CDR3 is also encoded by other DNA sequences in this sample. V gene TRBV5-6 combines with J gene TRBJ1-5; D is ambiguous. This CDR3 has 13 residues. Trimming took 0 bases from V and 4 from J, leaving 5 bases between them. The germline V gene encodes CDR1 SGHDT and CDR2 YYEEEE. The CDR3 loop reads CASSLGVNQPQHF. The DNA for the CDR3 is TGTGCCAGCAGCTTGGGCGTTAATCAGCCCCAGCATTTT.

CDR3 protein: CASSYQNSPLHF. In DNA, the CDR3 is TGTGCCAGCAGTTATCAGAATTCACCCCTCCACTTT. V is TRBV28 and J is TRBJ1-6; D unclear. This CDR3 is built from 12 residues. Germline CDR1 reads MDHEN; CDR2 reads SYDVKM. The V end was cut by 4 bases, the J end by 7 bases, with 5 bases between.

The V gene is TRBV18, the J gene TRBJ1-3; no clear D gene. This CDR3 region has 14 residues. Deletions cut 3 bases from V and 2 bases from J, with 8 bases between. Germline-derived CDR1 and CDR2 are KGHSH and LQKENI. In DNA form, the CDR3 reads TGTGCCAGCTCACCTGACGGAGCTGGAAACACCATATATTTT. Its translation: CASSPDGAGNTIYF.

This clone was seen a single time. CDR3 in DNA: TGCGCCAGCAGCTTGGCAGGGACTAGCGCAGATACGCAGTATTTT. This translates into CASSLAGTSADTQYF. V gene TRBV5-1 combines with J gene TRBJ2-3, with 10 bases lining up with TRBD2. The germline V gene encodes CDR1 SGHRS and CDR2 YFSETQ. The junction had 2 bases not matched to a gene; V was cut back by 0 bases and J by 4 bases. The CDR3 runs 15 residues.

The chain carries TRBV19 and TRBJ2-3, with D possibly being TRBD1 (5 bases). Germline-derived CDR1 and CDR2 are LNHDA and SQIVND (reference sequence). The CDR3 is made up of 13 amino acids. V lost 5 bases, J lost 4 bases, and 10 bases lay in between. CDR3 in amino acids: CASSVQGSDTQYF. The CDR3 bases are TGTGCCAGTAGTGTCCAGGGATCAGATACGCAGTATTTT.

The chain couples TRBV6-2 or TRBV6-3 to TRBJ2-1; 8 nucleotides match TRBD2. Germline V gene sequence: CDR1 MNHEY, CDR2 SVGEGT. Trimming at V came to 5 bases and at J to 2 bases, leaving 5 bases not matched to a gene. The CDR3 contains 15 residues. CDR3 DNA: TGTGCCAGCAGTCAAGCGGGAGACCCCTACAATGAGCAGTTCTTC. As protein: CASSQAGDPYNEQFF.

In this sample, this clone turned up once. The CDR3 is CASTPTGQETQYF. The CDR3 nucleotides read TGTGCCAGCACCCCGACAGGACAAGAGACCCAGTACTTC. V and J are TRBV19 and TRBJ2-5, with D possibly TRBD1 on 6 matching bases. V gave up 9 bases and J gave up 2 bases, with 13 bases separating them. The length of the CDR3 is 13 residues. Germline CDR1 is LNHDA and CDR2 is SQIVND (reference sequence).

This chain connects TRBV19 to TRBJ2-7, with 7 bases fitting TRBD1. The CDR3 has 15 residues. The junction had 11 bases not matched to a gene; V was cut back by 4 bases and J by 5 bases. The germline gives CDR1 LNHDA, CDR2 SQIVND (reference sequence). The CDR3 protein is CASSTSYRGSDEQYF. The CDR3 nucleotides are TGTGCCAGTAGTACTTCATACAGGGGAAGCGACGAGCAGTACTTC.

The chain has TRBV28 and TRBJ1-5; tentatively, D is TRBD1 (5 bases). CDR1 and CDR2 (germline): MDHEN, SYDVKM. This CDR3 is built from 13 residues. V lost 6 bases to trimming and J lost 4 bases, with 10 bases between them. The CDR3 is CASSPDSNQPQHF. CDR3 sequence (DNA): TGTGCCAGCAGCCCTGACAGTAATCAGCCCCAGCATTTT.

The CDR3 protein is CASSGPQETQYF. CDR3 sequence (DNA): TGTGCCAGCAGTGGCCCTCAGGAGACCCAGTACTTC. This rearrangement joins TRBV2 to TRBJ2-5; D is unclear. The CDR3 runs to 12 residues. The ends were cut back, 4 bases at V and 5 bases at J, with 8 bases in the middle. Germline lookup yields CDR1 SNHLY and CDR2 FYNNEI.

The chain employs TRBV5-5 and TRBJ2-7; a possible D gene is TRBD1 (7 bases). CDR1 is SGHKS, CDR2 YYEKEE, per germline (reference sequence). The V end lost 3 bases, the J end lost 4 bases, and 14 bases lay between the germline ends. The length of the CDR3 is 14 residues. CDR3 sequence: CASSSGGQKYEQYF. DNA for the CDR3: TGTGCCAGCAGCTCAGGGGGGCAGAAGTACGAGCAGTACTTC. Full variable domain (remainder filled in from reference TRBV5-5 and TRBJ2-7): DAGVTQSPTHLIKTRGQQVTLRCSPISGHKSVSWYQQVLGQGPQFIFQYYEKEERGRGNFPDRFSARQFPNYSSELNVNALLLGDSALYLCASSSGGQKYEQYFGPGTRLTVT.

The rearrangement links TRBV5-6 to TRBJ2-7; 7 bases fit TRBD1. The CDR3 is 14 amino acids. From germline, CDR1 is SGHDT and CDR2 YYEEEE. The ends lost 4 bases at V and 3 bases at J; junction bases unmatched: 7. As DNA, the CDR3 is TGTGCCAGCAGCGGAGATTGGACAGGCTACGAGCAGTACTTC. Translation: CASSGDWTGYEQYF.

The chain links TRBV7-3 to TRBJ1-3; D unresolved. V was shortened by 0 bases and J by 2 bases, with 5 bases between the two germline ends. The CDR3 has 14 residues. Per the germline V gene, CDR1 is SGHTA and CDR2 is FQGTGA. The CDR3 protein is CASSLTGTGNTIYF. In nucleotides, the CDR3 is TGTGCCAGCAGCTTAACCGGGACTGGAAACACCATATATTTT.

The chain couples TRBV9 to TRBJ2-5; tentative D call: TRBD1 (5 bases). This CDR3 region has 18 residues. Germline V lookup: CDR1 SGDLS, CDR2 YYNGEE. Trimming stripped 0 bases from V and 1 base from J, with 19 bases between. CDR3 sequence reads: CASSVDRYSQGRQETQYF. Written as DNA, the CDR3 is TGTGCCAGCAGCGTAGATCGATACTCTCAGGGTCGCCAAGAGACCCAGTACTTC.

The genes are TRBV5-4 and TRBJ2-3, with TRBD2 matching over 11 bases. Germline CDR1 and CDR2: SGHNT and YYREEE (reference sequence). The junction had 7 bases not matched to a gene; V was cut back by 4 bases and J by 3 bases. CDR3 length: 16 residues. CDR3 protein: CASSPHTSGRTDTQYF. CDR3 nucleotides: TGTGCCAGCAGCCCGCACACTAGCGGGAGAACAGATACGCAGTATTTT. The full variable domain, its missing parts supplied by reference TRBV5-4 and TRBJ2-3, is ETGVTQSPTHLIKTRGQQVTLRCSSQSGHNTVSWYQQALGQGPQFIFQYYREEENGRGNFPPRFSGLQFPNYSSELNVNALELDDSALYLCASSPHTSGRTDTQYFGPGTRLTVL.

This clone was observed a single time. The chain has TRBV5-1 and TRBJ2-3; 8 nucleotides agree with TRBD2. The CDR3 is 16 residues long. Trimming at V came to 6 bases and at J to 3 bases, leaving 12 bases not matched to a gene. CDR1 SGHRS and CDR2 YFSETQ come from the germline V gene. In DNA form, the CDR3 reads TGCGCCAGCACCACGGGACTAGTCGGTGGGACAGATACGCAGTATTTT. Protein product: CASTTGLVGGTDTQYF.

This clone appeared once. V and J are TRBV10-3 and TRBJ1-2; 8 bases are shared with TRBD1. V shed 3 bases, J shed 8 bases, and the junction held 5 bases outside the gene matches. The CDR3 consists of 13 residues. Germline values: CDR1 ENHRY, CDR2 SYGVKD. The CDR3 loop reads CAISDKDREGYTF. In DNA, the CDR3 is TGTGCCATCAGTGATAAGGACAGGGAAGGCTACACCTTC.

The rearrangement joins TRBV15 to TRBJ2-3; D unresolved. Germline V gene sequence: CDR1 LNHNV, CDR2 YYDKDF (reference sequence). Trimming pared 4 bases from V and 0 bases from J, leaving 8 bases between. The CDR3 is made up of 14 amino acids. The CDR3 bases are TGTGCCACCAGCACCACTTCTAGCACAGATACGCAGTATTTT. It is translated as CATSTTSSTDTQYF.